This note documents a single TCR beta chain sequence. What it binds is unknown. These data originate in a study of T cells in Graves' hyperthyroidism and ophthalmopathy. Background on the study: Once the initial diagnosis was made, peripheral blood was obtained before any treatment.

Stable hyperthyroidism: no ophthalmopathy progression over 18 months of follow-up. This CDR3 is built from 15 residues. The V and J ends lost 0 bases and 4 bases respectively, with 9 bases between them. In germline, CDR1 is MNHEY, CDR2 SVGAGI. Researchers amplified the TCR beta CDR3 regions from RNA transcripts. In the first-round RT-PCR of the TCR CDR3, the HTBI primer set was used. Using its own MiXCR run on the multiplex PCR reads, TCRdb lists one record per CDR3 protein. This table holds under 650,000 distinct CDR3 sequences, around 15% found once. Findings and limits, study-wide: The majority of expanded thyroid clonotypes above 0.001 also appeared in blood. Ophthalmopathy stood apart from stable hyperthyroidism in a 13 V-J model.

The chain joins TRBV6-5 to TRBJ1-4, with D hard to call. This sequence originates from a woman in her twenties or thirties with Graves' hyperthyroidism. Sequencing was carried out using blood. DNA for the CDR3: TGTGCCAGCAGTTACTCGTCAACAGTTAATGAAAAACTGTTTTTT. It yields the protein CASSYSSTVNEKLFF.